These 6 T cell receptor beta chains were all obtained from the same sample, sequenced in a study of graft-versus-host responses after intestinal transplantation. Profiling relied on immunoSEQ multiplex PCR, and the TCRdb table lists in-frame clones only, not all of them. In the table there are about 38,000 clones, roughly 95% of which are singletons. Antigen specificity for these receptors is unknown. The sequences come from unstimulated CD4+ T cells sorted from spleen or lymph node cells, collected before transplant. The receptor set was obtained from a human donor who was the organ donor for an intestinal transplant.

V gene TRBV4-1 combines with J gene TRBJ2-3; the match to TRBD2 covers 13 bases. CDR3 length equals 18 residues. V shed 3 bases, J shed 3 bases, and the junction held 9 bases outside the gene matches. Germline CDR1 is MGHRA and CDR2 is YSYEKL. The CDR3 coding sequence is TGCGCCAGCAGCCATCCGGGACTAGCGGGGATCGGAACAGATACGCAGTATTTT. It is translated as CASSHPGLAGIGTDTQYF.

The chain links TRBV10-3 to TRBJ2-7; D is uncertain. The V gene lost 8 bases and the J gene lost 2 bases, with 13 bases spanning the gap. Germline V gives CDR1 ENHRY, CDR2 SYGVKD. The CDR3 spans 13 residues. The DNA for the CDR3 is TGTGCCATCGCGGCTCCATCCGCCTACGAGCAGTACTTC. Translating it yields CAIAAPSAYEQYF.

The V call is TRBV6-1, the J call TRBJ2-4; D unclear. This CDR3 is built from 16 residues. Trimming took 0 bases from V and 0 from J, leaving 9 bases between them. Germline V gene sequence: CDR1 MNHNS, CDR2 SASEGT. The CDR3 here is CASSEALDLAKNIQYF. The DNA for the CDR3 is TGTGCCAGCAGTGAAGCTCTGGATCTAGCCAAAAACATTCAGTACTTC.

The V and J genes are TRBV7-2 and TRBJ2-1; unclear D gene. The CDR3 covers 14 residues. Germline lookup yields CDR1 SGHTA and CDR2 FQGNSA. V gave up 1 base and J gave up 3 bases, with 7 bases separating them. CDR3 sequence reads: CASSLVLDYNEQFF. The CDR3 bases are TGTGCCAGCAGCTTAGTTCTGGACTACAATGAGCAGTTCTTC. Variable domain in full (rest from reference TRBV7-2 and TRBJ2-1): GAGVSQSPSNKVTEKGKDVELRCDPISGHTALYWYRQSLGQGLEFLIYFQGNSAPDKSGLPSDRFSAERTGGSVSTLTIQRTQQEDSAVYLCASSLVLDYNEQFFGPGTRLTVL.

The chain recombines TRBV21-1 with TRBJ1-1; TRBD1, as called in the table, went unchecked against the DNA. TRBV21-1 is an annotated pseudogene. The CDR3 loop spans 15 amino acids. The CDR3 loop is CASSKEEGAPTEAFF. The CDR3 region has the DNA TGTGCCAGCAGCAAGGAGGAGGGGGCGCCCACTGAAGCTTTCTTT.

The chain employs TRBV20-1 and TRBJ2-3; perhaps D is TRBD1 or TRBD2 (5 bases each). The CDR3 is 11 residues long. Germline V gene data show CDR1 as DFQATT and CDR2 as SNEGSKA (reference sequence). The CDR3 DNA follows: TGCGGGACCTTCAAAAAAGATACGCAGTATTTT. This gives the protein CGTFKKDTQYF.